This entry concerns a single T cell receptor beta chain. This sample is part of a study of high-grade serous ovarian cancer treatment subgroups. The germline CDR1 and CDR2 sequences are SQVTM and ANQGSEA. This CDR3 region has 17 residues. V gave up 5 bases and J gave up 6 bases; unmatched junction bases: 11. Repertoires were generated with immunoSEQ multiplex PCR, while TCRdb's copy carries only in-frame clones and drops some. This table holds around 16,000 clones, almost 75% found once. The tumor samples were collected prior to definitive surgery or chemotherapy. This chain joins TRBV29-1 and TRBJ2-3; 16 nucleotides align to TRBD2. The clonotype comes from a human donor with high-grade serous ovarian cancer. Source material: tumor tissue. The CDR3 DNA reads TGCAGCGTTCTGGGACTAGCGGGGGGGACCTCCCCGGATACGCAGTATTTT. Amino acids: CSVLGLAGGTSPDTQYF.